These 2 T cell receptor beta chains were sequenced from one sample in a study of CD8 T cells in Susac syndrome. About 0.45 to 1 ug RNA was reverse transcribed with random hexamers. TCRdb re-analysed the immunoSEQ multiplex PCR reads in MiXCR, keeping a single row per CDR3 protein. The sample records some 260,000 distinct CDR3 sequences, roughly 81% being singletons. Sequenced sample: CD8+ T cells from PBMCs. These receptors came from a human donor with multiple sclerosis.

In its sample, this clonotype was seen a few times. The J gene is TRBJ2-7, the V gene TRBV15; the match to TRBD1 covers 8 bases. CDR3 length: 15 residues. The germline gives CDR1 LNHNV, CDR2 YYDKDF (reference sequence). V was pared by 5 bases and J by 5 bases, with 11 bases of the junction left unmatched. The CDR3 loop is CATSGGQGESHEQYF. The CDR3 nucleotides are TGTGCCACCAGCGGTGGACAGGGAGAGTCTCACGAGCAGTACTTC.

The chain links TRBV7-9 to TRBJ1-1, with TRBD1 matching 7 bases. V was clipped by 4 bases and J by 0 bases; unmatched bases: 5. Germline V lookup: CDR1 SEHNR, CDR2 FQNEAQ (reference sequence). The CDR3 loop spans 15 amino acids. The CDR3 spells CASSSPGGVNTEAFF. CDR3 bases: TGTGCCAGCAGCTCCCCAGGGGGAGTGAACACTGAAGCTTTCTTT.